This T cell receptor (beta chain) was captured in a study of Ad26.COV2.S vaccination and SARS-CoV-2 variants. Note on this clone: Its antigen is undetermined.

CDR3 length: 14 amino acids. Trimming took off 2 bases at V and 9 bases at J, with 12 bases between the two ends. The V gene's germline CDR1 is SGHNT and CDR2 YYREEE (reference sequence). The treatment is: 15 to 20 received Ad26.COV2.S at low or high dose, single or two shots; about 5 received placebo; per-sample allocation not given. At day 63 after the first vaccine or placebo injection, samples were drawn. General study results and limits: Vaccinees reportedly had broad spike-specific CD8+ and CD4+ T cell responses.

Clones were sequenced by immunoSEQ multiplex PCR, and TCRdb holds only the in-frame ones, with some missing. The table lists hundreds of thousands of clones, roughly 90% of them singletons. This clonotype originated in a person between 18 and 65 years old who received the Ad26.COV2.S COVID-19 vaccine or a placebo. The sample was peripheral blood, taken in a trial of Ad26.COV2.S vaccine versus placebo. The rearrangement joins TRBV5-4 to TRBJ2-6; D is uncertain. The CDR3 is CASSFYDGYNVLTF. The CDR3 DNA sequence: TGTGCCAGCAGCTTTTATGACGGCTACAACGTCCTGACTTTC. Full variable domain (missing parts from reference TRBV5-4 and TRBJ2-6): ETGVTQSPTHLIKTRGQQVTLRCSSQSGHNTVSWYQQALGQGPQFIFQYYREEENGRGNFPPRFSGLQFPNYSSELNVNALELDDSALYLCASSFYDGYNVLTFGAGSRLTVL.